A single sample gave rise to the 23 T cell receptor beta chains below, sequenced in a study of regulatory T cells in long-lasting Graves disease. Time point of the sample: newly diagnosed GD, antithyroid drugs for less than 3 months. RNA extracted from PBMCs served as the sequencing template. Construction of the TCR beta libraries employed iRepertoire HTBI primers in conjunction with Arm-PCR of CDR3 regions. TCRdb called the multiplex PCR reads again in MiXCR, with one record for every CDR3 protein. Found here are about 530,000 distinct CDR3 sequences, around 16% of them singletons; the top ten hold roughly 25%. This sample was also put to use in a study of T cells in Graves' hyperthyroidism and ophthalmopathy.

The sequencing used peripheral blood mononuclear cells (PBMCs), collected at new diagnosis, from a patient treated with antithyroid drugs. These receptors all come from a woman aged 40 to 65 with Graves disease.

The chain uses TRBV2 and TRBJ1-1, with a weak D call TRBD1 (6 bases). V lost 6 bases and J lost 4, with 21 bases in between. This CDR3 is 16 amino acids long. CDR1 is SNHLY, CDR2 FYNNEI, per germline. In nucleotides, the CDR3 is TGTGCCAGCAGAAACAGGGAAGGGCGGACGAGCACTGAAGCTTTCTTT. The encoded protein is CASRNREGRTSTEAFF.

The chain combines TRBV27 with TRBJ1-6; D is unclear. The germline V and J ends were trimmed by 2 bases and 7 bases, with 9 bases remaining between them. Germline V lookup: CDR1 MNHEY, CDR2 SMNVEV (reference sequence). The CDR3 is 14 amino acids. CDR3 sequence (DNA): TGTGCCAGCAGTTTAGGGCGGGAAAATTCACCCCTCCACTTT. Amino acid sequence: CASSLGRENSPLHF.

CDR3 sequence: CASIGAPSQGYSGNTIYF. As DNA, the CDR3 is TGTGCCAGCATCGGGGCACCCTCACAGGGCTACTCTGGAAACACCATATATTTT. The gene calls are TRBV12-3 or TRBV12-4 and TRBJ1-3; D perhaps matches TRBD1 (6 bases). The CDR3 has 18 amino acids. With 7 bases removed from V and 0 bases from J, the gap between germline ends came to 22 bases.

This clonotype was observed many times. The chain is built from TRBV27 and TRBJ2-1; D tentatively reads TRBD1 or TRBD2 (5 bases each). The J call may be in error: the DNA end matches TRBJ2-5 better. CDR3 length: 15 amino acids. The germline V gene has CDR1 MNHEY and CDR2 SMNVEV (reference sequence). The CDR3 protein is CASSWGRLEGETQYF. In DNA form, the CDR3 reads TGTGCCAGCAGTTGGGGCCGGCTCGAGGGGGAGACCCAGTACTTC.

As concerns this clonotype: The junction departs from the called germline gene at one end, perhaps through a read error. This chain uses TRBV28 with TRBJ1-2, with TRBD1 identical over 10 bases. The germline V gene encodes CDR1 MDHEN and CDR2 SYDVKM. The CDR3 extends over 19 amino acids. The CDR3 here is CDSSSPLGDRGVPNYGYTF. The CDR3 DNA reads TGTGACAGCAGTTCCCCCTTAGGGGACAGGGGAGTCCCTAACTATGGCTACACCTTC.

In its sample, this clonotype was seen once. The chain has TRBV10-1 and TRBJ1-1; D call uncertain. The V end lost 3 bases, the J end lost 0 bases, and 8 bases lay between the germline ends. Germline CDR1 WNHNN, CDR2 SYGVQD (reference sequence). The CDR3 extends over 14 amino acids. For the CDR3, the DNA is TGCGCCAGCAGTGACACAGACATGAACACTGAAGCTTTCTTT. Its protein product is CASSDTDMNTEAFF.

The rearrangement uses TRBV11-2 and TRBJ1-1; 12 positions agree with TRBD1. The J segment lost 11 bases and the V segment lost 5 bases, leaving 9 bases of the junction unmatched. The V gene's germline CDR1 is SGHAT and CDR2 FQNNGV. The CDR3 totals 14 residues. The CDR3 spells CASSPGTGGRWAFF. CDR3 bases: TGTGCCAGCAGCCCCGGGACAGGGGGCCGTTGGGCTTTCTTT.

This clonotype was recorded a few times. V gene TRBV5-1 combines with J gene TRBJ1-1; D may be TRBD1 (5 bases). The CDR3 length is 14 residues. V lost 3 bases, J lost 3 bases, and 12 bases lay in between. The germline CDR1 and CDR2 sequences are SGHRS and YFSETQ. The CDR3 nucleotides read TGCGCCAGCAGCTCGGGGGGGGTAGACACTGAAGCTTTCTTT. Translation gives CASSSGGVDTEAFF.

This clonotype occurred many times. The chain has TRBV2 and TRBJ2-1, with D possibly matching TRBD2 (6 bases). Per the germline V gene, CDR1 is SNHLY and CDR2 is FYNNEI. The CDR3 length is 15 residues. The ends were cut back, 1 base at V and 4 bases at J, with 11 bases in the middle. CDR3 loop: CASSEGDWIYNEQFF. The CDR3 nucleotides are TGTGCCAGCAGTGAAGGGGACTGGATATACAATGAGCAGTTCTTC.

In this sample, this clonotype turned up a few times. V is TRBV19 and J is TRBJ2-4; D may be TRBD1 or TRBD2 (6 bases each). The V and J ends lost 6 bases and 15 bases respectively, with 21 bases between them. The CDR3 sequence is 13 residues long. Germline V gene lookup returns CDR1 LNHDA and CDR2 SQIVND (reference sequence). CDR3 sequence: CASSTSRDNPPYF. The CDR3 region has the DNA TGTGCCAGTAGCACTAGCCGGGACAACCCACCGTACTTC.

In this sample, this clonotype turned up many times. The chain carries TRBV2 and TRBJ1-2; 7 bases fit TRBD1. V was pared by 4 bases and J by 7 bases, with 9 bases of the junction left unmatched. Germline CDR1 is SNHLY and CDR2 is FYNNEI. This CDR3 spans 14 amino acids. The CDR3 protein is CASSVGQVNGGYTF. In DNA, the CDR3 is TGTGCCAGCAGTGTTGGACAGGTCAACGGTGGCTACACCTTC.

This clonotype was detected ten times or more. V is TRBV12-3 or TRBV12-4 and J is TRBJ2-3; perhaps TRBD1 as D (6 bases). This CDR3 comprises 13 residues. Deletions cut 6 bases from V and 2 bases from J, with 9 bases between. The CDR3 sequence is CASSGQPTDTQYF. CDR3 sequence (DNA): TGTGCCAGCAGCGGACAGCCCACAGATACGCAGTATTTT.

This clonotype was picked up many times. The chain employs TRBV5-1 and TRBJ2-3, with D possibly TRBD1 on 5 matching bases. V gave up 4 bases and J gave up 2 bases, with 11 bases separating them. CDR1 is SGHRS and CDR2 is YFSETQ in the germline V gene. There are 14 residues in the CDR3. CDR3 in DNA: TGCGCCAGCAGCCTCCGACAGACCACAGATACGCAGTATTTT. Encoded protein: CASSLRQTTDTQYF.

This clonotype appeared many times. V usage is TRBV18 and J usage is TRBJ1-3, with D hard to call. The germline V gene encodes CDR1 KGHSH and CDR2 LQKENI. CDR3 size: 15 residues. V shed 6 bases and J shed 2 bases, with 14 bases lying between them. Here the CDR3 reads CASSWRQLPGNTIYF. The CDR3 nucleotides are TGTGCCAGCTCCTGGCGTCAGCTCCCTGGAAACACCATATATTTT.

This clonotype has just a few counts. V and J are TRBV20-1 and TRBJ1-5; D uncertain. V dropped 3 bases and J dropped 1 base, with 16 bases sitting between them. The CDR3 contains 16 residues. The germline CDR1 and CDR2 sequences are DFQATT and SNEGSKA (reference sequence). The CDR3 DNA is TGCAGTGCTAGGATCGAAGAGGGCCTGAGCAATCAGCCCCAGCATTTT. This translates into CSARIEEGLSNQPQHF.

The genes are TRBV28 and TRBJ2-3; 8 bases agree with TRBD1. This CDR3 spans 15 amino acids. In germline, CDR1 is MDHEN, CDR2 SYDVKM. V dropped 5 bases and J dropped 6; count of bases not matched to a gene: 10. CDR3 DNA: TGTGCCAGCAGTCGCGTCCGGGACAGGCGGGATACGCAGTATTTT. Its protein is CASSRVRDRRDTQYF. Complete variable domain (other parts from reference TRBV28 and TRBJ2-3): DVKVTQSSRYLVKRTGEKVFLECVQDMDHENMFWYRQDPGLGLRLIYFSYDVKMKEKGDIPEGYSVSREKKERFSLILESASTNQTSMYLCASSRVRDRRDTQYFGPGTRLTVL.

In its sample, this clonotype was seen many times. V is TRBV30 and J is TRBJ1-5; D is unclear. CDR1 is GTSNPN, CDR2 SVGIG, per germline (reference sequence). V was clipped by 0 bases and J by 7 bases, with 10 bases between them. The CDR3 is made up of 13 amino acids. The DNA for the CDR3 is TGTGCCTGGAGTGTGGGCAGTCGACAGCCCCAGCATTTT. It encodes CAWSVGSRQPQHF.

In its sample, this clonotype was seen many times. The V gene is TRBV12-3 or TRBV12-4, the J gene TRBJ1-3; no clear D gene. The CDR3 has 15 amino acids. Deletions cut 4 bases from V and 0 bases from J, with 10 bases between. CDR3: CASSYDEYSGNTIYF. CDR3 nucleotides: TGTGCCAGCAGTTATGACGAATACTCTGGAAACACCATATATTTT.

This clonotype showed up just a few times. CDR3 sequence (DNA): TGTGCCAGTAGTACTGACAGGGGTAGTGGCTACACCTTC. Translated, it gives CASSTDRGSGYTF. J is TRBJ1-2 and V is TRBV19; 8 bases map to TRBD1. Germline-derived CDR1 and CDR2 are LNHDA and SQIVND (reference sequence). This CDR3 has 13 amino acids. V shed 4 bases, J shed 7 bases, and the junction held 5 bases outside the gene matches. Filled out from reference TRBV19 and TRBJ1-2, the complete variable domain reads DGGITQSPKYLFRKEGQNVTLSCEQNLNHDAMYWYRQDPGQGLRLIYYSQIVNDFQKGDIAEGYSVSREKKESFPLTVTSAQKNPTAFYLCASSTDRGSGYTFGSGTRLTVV.

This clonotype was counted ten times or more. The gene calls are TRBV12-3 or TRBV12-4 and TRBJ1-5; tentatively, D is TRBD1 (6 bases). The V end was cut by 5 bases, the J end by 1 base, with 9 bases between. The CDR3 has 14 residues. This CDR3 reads CASSRDKSNQPQHF. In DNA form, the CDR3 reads TGTGCCAGCAGTCGGGACAAGAGCAATCAGCCCCAGCATTTT.

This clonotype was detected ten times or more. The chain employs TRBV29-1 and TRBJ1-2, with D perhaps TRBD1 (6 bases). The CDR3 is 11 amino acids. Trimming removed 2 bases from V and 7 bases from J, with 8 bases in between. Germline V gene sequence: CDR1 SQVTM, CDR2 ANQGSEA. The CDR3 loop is CSVERGAGYTF. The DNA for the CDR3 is TGCAGCGTTGAAAGGGGGGCTGGCTACACCTTC.

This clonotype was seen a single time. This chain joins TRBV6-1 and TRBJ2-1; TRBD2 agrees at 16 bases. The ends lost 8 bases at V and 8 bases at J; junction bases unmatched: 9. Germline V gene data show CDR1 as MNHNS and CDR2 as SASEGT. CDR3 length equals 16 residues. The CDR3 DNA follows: TGTGCCAGCCGAATTCCGGGACTAGCGGGGGGGGATGAGCAGTTCTTC. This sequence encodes CASRIPGLAGGDEQFF.

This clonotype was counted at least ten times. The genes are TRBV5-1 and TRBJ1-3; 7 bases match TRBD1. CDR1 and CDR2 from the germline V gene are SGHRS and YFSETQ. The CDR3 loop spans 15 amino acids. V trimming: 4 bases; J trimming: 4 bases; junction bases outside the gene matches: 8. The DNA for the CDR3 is TGCGCCAGCAGCCCACTGGGACAGCAAGGAAACACCATATATTTT. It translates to CASSPLGQQGNTIYF.